This is a list of T cell receptor beta chains from one sample in a study of shared clonotypes between healthy human individuals. Profiled with immunoSEQ multiplex PCR; TCRdb holds only in-frame clones, not every one. The sample holds about 2.5 million clones, about 90% seen once. Sequencing was done on a sample of naive CD4+ T cells from PBMCs. The receptor set was obtained from a man between 18 and 35 years old in good health. Some clones in this sample may be carry-over from other donors' samples. The CDR3 runs from the conserved cysteine through the conserved F or W. Each record gives: J gene, V gene, clone size, D gene, CDR3 protein, CDR3 DNA. A D gene is named only where the DNA matches it firmly. Expanded clones are given a class, and other clones once, few, many or no size at all.

j_call: TRBJ1-2; v_call: TRBV7-8; clone_size: -; d_call: -; cdr3_aa: CASSLLFDEDYGYTF; cdr3_nt: TGTGCCAGCAGCCTCCTCTTCGATGAGGACTATGGCTACACCTTC
j_call: TRBJ2-7; v_call: TRBV6-1; clone_size: -; d_call: -; cdr3_aa: CASRGPAVGEQYF; cdr3_nt: TGTGCCAGCAGGGGTCCGGCCGTTGGCGAGCAGTACTTC
j_call: TRBJ2-1; v_call: TRBV7-9; clone_size: -; d_call: TRBD1; cdr3_aa: CASSPRGLSYNEQFF; cdr3_nt: TGTGCCAGCAGCCCTAGGGGGCTCTCCTACAATGAGCAGTTCTTC
j_call: TRBJ1-5; v_call: TRBV10-1; clone_size: -; d_call: TRBD1; cdr3_aa: CASSVRGNQPQHF; cdr3_nt: TGCGCCAGCAGTGTCAGGGGGAATCAGCCCCAGCATTTT
j_call: TRBJ2-1; v_call: TRBV27; clone_size: -; d_call: -; cdr3_aa: CASTPKRWLDSYNEQFF; cdr3_nt: TGTGCCAGCACCCCCAAAAGGTGGCTAGACTCCTACAATGAGCAGTTCTTC
j_call: TRBJ1-1; v_call: TRBV14; clone_size: -; d_call: -; cdr3_aa: CASSLSLNTEAFF; cdr3_nt: TGTGCCAGCAGCCTCTCGTTGAACACTGAAGCTTTCTTT
j_call: TRBJ1-1; v_call: TRBV5-1; clone_size: -; d_call: -; cdr3_aa: CASSLEGANTEAFF; cdr3_nt: TGCGCCAGCAGCTTGGAGGGCGCGAACACTGAAGCTTTCTTT
j_call: TRBJ1-4; v_call: TRBV5-6; clone_size: -; d_call: -; cdr3_aa: CASSLFQGPGGNEKLFF; cdr3_nt: TGTGCCAGCAGCTTGTTTCAGGGCCCCGGGGGTAATGAAAAACTGTTTTTT
j_call: TRBJ2-7; v_call: TRBV5-1; clone_size: -; d_call: TRBD1; cdr3_aa: CASSDPRTGEVEQYF; cdr3_nt: TGCGCCAGCAGCGATCCACGGACAGGGGAGGTCGAGCAGTACTTC
j_call: TRBJ2-7; v_call: TRBV5-4; clone_size: -; d_call: -; cdr3_aa: CASTPIADPLHEQYF; cdr3_nt: TGTGCCAGCACCCCAATAGCTGACCCTCTCCACGAGCAGTACTTC
j_call: TRBJ2-7; v_call: TRBV18; clone_size: -; d_call: -; cdr3_aa: CASSPDYNSYEQYF; cdr3_nt: TGTGCCAGCTCACCAGACTATAACTCCTACGAGCAGTACTTC
j_call: TRBJ1-4; v_call: TRBV29-1; clone_size: -; d_call: -; cdr3_aa: CSVSKILNEKLFF; cdr3_nt: TGCAGCGTTTCAAAGATTCTTAATGAAAAACTGTTTTTT
j_call: TRBJ2-7; v_call: TRBV5-5; clone_size: -; d_call: TRBD1; cdr3_aa: CASSSPGQNYEQYF; cdr3_nt: TGTGCCAGCAGCTCCCCGGGACAGAACTACGAGCAGTACTTC
j_call: TRBJ1-2; v_call: TRBV9; clone_size: once; d_call: TRBD1; cdr3_aa: CASSGFARTGGDYGYTF; cdr3_nt: TGTGCCAGCAGCGGCTTTGCTCGGACAGGTGGGGACTATGGCTACACCTTC
j_call: TRBJ1-5; v_call: TRBV7-2; clone_size: once; d_call: -; cdr3_aa: CASSLVGVGGVRQPQHF; cdr3_nt: TGTGCCAGCAGCTTAGTCGGGGTTGGGGGCGTGAGGCAGCCCCAGCATTTT
j_call: TRBJ2-5; v_call: TRBV9; clone_size: -; d_call: TRBD2; cdr3_aa: CASSTRALAGPQETQYF; cdr3_nt: TGTGCCAGCAGCACCCGAGCTTTAGCGGGCCCACAAGAGACCCAGTACTTC
j_call: TRBJ1-1; v_call: TRBV6-1; clone_size: -; d_call: -; cdr3_aa: CASSGRDILTEAFF; cdr3_nt: TGTGCCAGCAGCGGCCGGGACATCCTAACTGAAGCTTTCTTT
j_call: TRBJ1-2; v_call: TRBV7-9; clone_size: few; d_call: -; cdr3_aa: CASSRWDGYTF; cdr3_nt: TGTGCCAGCAGCAGATGGGATGGCTACACCTTC
j_call: TRBJ1-5; v_call: TRBV11-2; clone_size: -; d_call: TRBD1; cdr3_aa: CASSLFGQGNQPQHF; cdr3_nt: TGTGCCAGCAGCTTGTTCGGACAGGGGAATCAGCCCCAGCATTTT
j_call: TRBJ2-7; v_call: TRBV2; clone_size: -; d_call: TRBD2; cdr3_aa: CATRSSGRSYEQYF; cdr3_nt: TGTGCCACACGATCGAGCGGGAGGAGCTACGAGCAGTACTTC
j_call: TRBJ1-1; v_call: TRBV29-1; clone_size: -; d_call: -; cdr3_aa: CSARTPGTEAFF; cdr3_nt: TGCAGCGCCCGGACCCCGGGCACTGAAGCTTTCTTT
j_call: TRBJ2-7; v_call: TRBV5-1; clone_size: -; d_call: -; cdr3_aa: CASSLRSSRSSYEQYF; cdr3_nt: TGCGCCAGCAGCCTTAGAAGTAGCCGGAGCTCCTACGAGCAGTACTTC
j_call: TRBJ2-7; v_call: TRBV19; clone_size: -; d_call: TRBD1; cdr3_aa: CASSISDRGNYEQYF; cdr3_nt: TGTGCCAGTAGTATATCGGACAGGGGAAACTACGAGCAGTACTTC
j_call: TRBJ2-7; v_call: TRBV7-9; clone_size: -; d_call: -; cdr3_aa: CASSSTTVYEQYF; cdr3_nt: TGTGCCAGCAGCTCGACGACCGTCTACGAGCAGTACTTC
j_call: TRBJ1-1; v_call: TRBV5-1; clone_size: -; d_call: -; cdr3_aa: CASSAGSGPERAEAFF; cdr3_nt: TGCGCCAGCAGCGCGGGCTCGGGACCAGAAAGGGCTGAAGCTTTCTTT
j_call: TRBJ2-6; v_call: TRBV11-1; clone_size: once; d_call: TRBD1; cdr3_aa: CASRDRGLSGANVLTF; cdr3_nt: TGTGCCAGCCGGGACAGGGGGCTTAGTGGGGCCAACGTCCTGACTTTC
j_call: TRBJ1-6; v_call: TRBV18; clone_size: -; d_call: -; cdr3_aa: CASSPSTWAYSPLHF; cdr3_nt: TGTGCCAGCTCACCGTCGACATGGGCCTATTCACCCCTCCACTTT
j_call: TRBJ2-1; v_call: TRBV5-1; clone_size: -; d_call: -; cdr3_aa: CASSWGWASSYNEQFF; cdr3_nt: TGCGCCAGCAGCTGGGGGTGGGCGAGCTCCTACAATGAGCAGTTCTTC
j_call: TRBJ1-5; v_call: TRBV10-2; clone_size: -; d_call: -; cdr3_aa: CASSDRYSNQPQHF; cdr3_nt: TGCGCCAGCAGTGACAGGTATAGCAATCAGCCCCAGCATTTT
j_call: TRBJ2-1; v_call: TRBV6-1; clone_size: once; d_call: -; cdr3_aa: CASRERLSSYNEQFF; cdr3_nt: TGTGCCAGCAGAGAGCGGCTGAGCTCCTACAATGAGCAGTTCTTC
j_call: TRBJ2-2; v_call: TRBV5-1; clone_size: -; d_call: TRBD1; cdr3_aa: CASSPAQGARGELFF; cdr3_nt: TGCGCCAGCAGCCCCGCCCAGGGGGCGAGGGGGGAGCTGTTTTTT
j_call: TRBJ1-5; v_call: TRBV2; clone_size: -; d_call: TRBD1; cdr3_aa: CASSDVTGGLQPQHF; cdr3_nt: TGTGCCAGCAGTGACGTGACAGGGGGCTTACAGCCCCAGCATTTT
j_call: TRBJ2-7; v_call: TRBV5-4; clone_size: -; d_call: -; cdr3_aa: CASSPRQNPYEQYF; cdr3_nt: TGTGCCAGCAGCCCCAGACAGAACCCCTACGAGCAGTACTTC
j_call: TRBJ1-1; v_call: TRBV2; clone_size: -; d_call: -; cdr3_aa: CASSSTGVGTEAFF; cdr3_nt: TGTGCCAGCAGCTCGACAGGAGTTGGCACTGAAGCTTTCTTT
j_call: TRBJ2-1; v_call: TRBV30; clone_size: -; d_call: TRBD2; cdr3_aa: CAWSASGYNEQFF; cdr3_nt: TGTGCCTGGAGTGCTAGCGGGTACAATGAGCAGTTCTTC
j_call: TRBJ2-3; v_call: TRBV7-3; clone_size: -; d_call: -; cdr3_aa: CASSLTGAYTDTQYF; cdr3_nt: TGTGCCAGCAGCTTAACGGGGGCTTACACAGATACGCAGTATTTT
j_call: TRBJ2-1; v_call: TRBV15; clone_size: -; d_call: TRBD1; cdr3_aa: CATSRGEGASYNEQFF; cdr3_nt: TGTGCCACCAGCAGAGGAGAGGGGGCATCCTACAATGAGCAGTTCTTC
j_call: TRBJ2-7; v_call: TRBV29-1; clone_size: once; d_call: TRBD2; cdr3_aa: CSRGLPFGEQYF; cdr3_nt: TGCAGCAGGGGACTACCCTTCGGCGAGCAGTACTTC
j_call: TRBJ1-2; v_call: TRBV5-1; clone_size: -; d_call: -; cdr3_aa: CASSLEPGNYGYTF; cdr3_nt: TGCGCCAGCAGCTTGGAGCCGGGGAACTATGGCTACACCTTC
j_call: TRBJ2-3; v_call: TRBV14; clone_size: -; d_call: TRBD2; cdr3_aa: CASSQVILAGADTQYF; cdr3_nt: TGTGCCAGCAGCCAAGTGATTCTAGCGGGGGCTGATACGCAGTATTTT
j_call: TRBJ2-1; v_call: TRBV7-8; clone_size: -; d_call: TRBD1; cdr3_aa: CASRIDRASYNEQFF; cdr3_nt: TGTGCCAGCAGAATAGACAGGGCCTCCTACAATGAGCAGTTCTTC
j_call: TRBJ2-1; v_call: TRBV7-2; clone_size: -; d_call: -; cdr3_aa: CASSLQGNNEQFF; cdr3_nt: TGTGCCAGCAGCTTACAAGGGAACAATGAGCAGTTCTTC
j_call: TRBJ2-1; v_call: TRBV10-1; clone_size: -; d_call: -; cdr3_aa: CASSSRLGNEQFF; cdr3_nt: TGCGCCAGCAGTTCTCGACTGGGGAATGAGCAGTTCTTC
j_call: TRBJ1-1; v_call: TRBV28; clone_size: -; d_call: -; cdr3_aa: CASSMHREATEAFF; cdr3_nt: TGTGCCAGCAGCATGCACAGGGAGGCAACTGAAGCTTTCTTT
j_call: TRBJ1-1; v_call: TRBV18; clone_size: -; d_call: TRBD1; cdr3_aa: CASSPNRGNTEAFF; cdr3_nt: TGTGCCAGCTCACCGAACAGGGGGAACACTGAAGCTTTCTTT
j_call: TRBJ2-3; v_call: TRBV19; clone_size: -; d_call: -; cdr3_aa: CASSIDSGTTDTQYF; cdr3_nt: TGTGCCAGTAGTATAGATTCCGGGACCACAGATACGCAGTATTTT
j_call: TRBJ2-5; v_call: TRBV5-1; clone_size: -; d_call: TRBD2; cdr3_aa: CASSYGLAEQETQYF; cdr3_nt: TGCGCCAGCAGCTATGGACTAGCGGAACAAGAGACCCAGTACTTC
j_call: TRBJ2-5; v_call: TRBV2; clone_size: -; d_call: TRBD1; cdr3_aa: CASSLQGAIGETQYF; cdr3_nt: TGTGCCAGCAGCTTGCAGGGGGCGATAGGGGAGACCCAGTACTTC
j_call: TRBJ2-2; v_call: TRBV7-9; clone_size: -; d_call: TRBD2; cdr3_aa: CASSLAGGITGELFF; cdr3_nt: TGTGCCAGCAGCCTAGCGGGAGGAATCACCGGGGAGCTGTTTTTT
j_call: TRBJ2-3; v_call: TRBV5-1; clone_size: -; d_call: TRBD2; cdr3_aa: CASSLGLAGADDTQYF; cdr3_nt: TGCGCCAGCAGCTTGGGGCTAGCGGGAGCGGATGATACGCAGTATTTT
j_call: TRBJ1-2; v_call: TRBV30; clone_size: -; d_call: -; cdr3_aa: CAWRYSGTIYGYTF; cdr3_nt: TGTGCCTGGAGGTACTCCGGGACAATCTATGGCTACACCTTC
j_call: TRBJ1-1; v_call: TRBV5-8; clone_size: once; d_call: -; cdr3_aa: CASSLDGLNTEAFF; cdr3_nt: TGTGCCAGCAGCCTGGATGGTCTGAACACTGAAGCTTTCTTT